This T cell receptor beta chain was sequenced in a study of shared clonotypes between healthy human individuals (TCRdb year 2020). Some background on the complete study: The cohort comprised a couple of women and a few men aged 18 to 49 years. To increase sequencing depth and limit assay-specific biases, TCR repertoire library preparation and sequencing were carried out by different laboratories using diverse techniques. Each donor's leukapheresis produced roughly between roughly 0.85 and 10 billion PBMCs. Blood TCR repertoires of roughly five healthy adults were deeply sequenced to estimate repertoire size and the extent of clonotype sharing between individuals. What the work shows at the level of the full study, not this receptor alone: Pairwise subsampling led to the expectation that sequencing depth would affect the degree of clonotype sharing among donors. Sampling was restricted to blood, and TCR repertoires in tissue are likely to differ from TCR repertoires in blood. Because the study included a small number of donors, the genetic and exposure-history diversity represented was limited.

Healthy HIV-negative adults with no recently reported acute infections or vaccinations were included as donors. Every donor was a Caucasian adult residing in Nashville, Tennessee, USA. For unsorted samples, some 90 million PBMCs were counted, and genomic DNA was extracted using the QIAamp DNA Blood Mini kit. After blood collection by leukapheresis, PBMCs were isolated using Ficoll-Histopaque density gradient centrifugation and then cryopreserved in the vapor phase of liquid nitrogen. This clone has at least ten counts. The clone's antigen remains unknown. The sample holds no much larger clone one base away, and base qualities are not on file. From the cysteine through the phenylalanine, the CDR3 covers 14 amino acids. Of all the DNA, just the CDR3 is kept, 42 bases in frame from base 1. V ends up 5 bases short and J 5 bases short, with an unmatched junction base count of 4. CDR1 and CDR2 are read off the germline V gene as SNHLY and FYNNEI.

Using the deep immunoSEQ assay, TCR CDR3 regions were amplified from genomic DNA by multiplex PCR. Extracted genomic DNA from each cell subset was spread evenly across all wells of several immunoSEQ 96-well plates, with each plate serving as a replicate. Each replicate PCR for unsorted PBMC received 300 to 350 ng genomic DNA, equal to 25,000 to 35,000 T cell genomes. Unsorted PBMC genomic DNA was sequenced across ten immunoSEQ deep assay plates. The purified libraries were quantified using a Qubit 3.0 fluorometer, sized with a Bioanalyzer 2100, and then quantified again using the KAPA Library Quantification kit. Each immunoSEQ 96-well plate was sequenced on its own single-read 150-cycle Illumina NextSeq 550 flow cell. Regarding the original processing steps: The immunoSEQ output contained only junctional sequences without quality scores, so filtering could not match that applied to full-length reads. To assign V/J genes and CDR3, sequences were annotated against IMGT germline references using PyIR, a Python wrapper for IgBLAST v1.9. Reads with weak V/J assignments (E-value above 1e-6), missing CDR3, stop codons, out-of-frame junctions, or ambiguous translated residues were removed. V3J clonotypes were defined as sequences sharing an identical inferred V gene, J gene, and CDR3 amino acid sequence. Percentage overlap between repertoires was computed as shared unique clonotypes divided by the size of the smaller repertoire. Repertoire richness was assessed with RTK rarefaction, the Chao1 estimator, and Recon v2.1 estimates of unobserved clonotypes. TCRdb re-hosts the immuneACCESS table, in-frame sequences only. Its copies lack some clones; in the studies checked, an unresolved V gene accounts for under half of them, and the cause for the rest is not known. V and J calls and clone size are copied from that table; D and trimming were computed from the DNA. In this sample the table shows some 470,000 clones, around 80% of which occur a single time. 13% of the sample lies in the top ten.

This TCR derives from a woman between 40 and 55 years old in good health. Some clones in this sample may be carry-over from other donors' samples. Sequenced material: PBMCs. The rearrangement combines TRBV2 with TRBJ2-1, and 9 bases in between align with TRBD2. The DNA sequence is TGTGCCAGCAGTCCCGGGACTAGCAACAATGAGCAGTTCTTC. Translated, it reads CASSPGTSNNEQFF.